This passage covers 9 T cell receptor beta chains from one sample sequenced in a study of T cell responses to AZD1222 COVID-19 vaccine. Repertoires were generated with immunoSEQ multiplex PCR, while TCRdb's copy carries only in-frame clones and drops some. Of 150,000 to 160,000 clones in the sample, roughly 90% are singletons; the top ten hold more than 1.3%. The source material was peripheral blood, sampled 28 days after the second AZD1222 dose. The receptor set was obtained from an adult who received the AZD1222 COVID-19 vaccine.

The rearrangement uses TRBV27 and TRBJ2-3, with 12 bases aligning to TRBD2. Germline trimming cut 3 bases from V and 3 bases from J; bases unmatched to any gene: 4. The CDR3 is 16 residues long. Looked up from germline, CDR1 is MNHEY and CDR2 is SMNVEV (reference sequence). The CDR3 protein is CASSLLAGGPTDTQYF. CDR3 nucleotides: TGTGCCAGCAGTTTGCTAGCGGGAGGGCCAACAGATACGCAGTATTTT.

The genes are TRBV10-1 and TRBJ1-5, with D unresolved. Germline V gives CDR1 WNHNN, CDR2 SYGVQD (reference sequence). The CDR3 length is 14 residues. V shed 0 bases and J shed 5 bases, with 8 bases lying between them. The CDR3 reads CASSESGWDQPQHF. CDR3 coding DNA: TGCGCCAGCAGTGAGTCGGGTTGGGATCAGCCCCAGCATTTT.

CDR3 loop: CASSQAGPEGYTF. In DNA, the CDR3 is TGTGCCAGCAGCCAAGCCGGGCCCGAGGGCTACACCTTC. V is TRBV4-2 and J is TRBJ1-2, with D uncertain. The CDR3 has 13 amino acids. With 1 base removed from V and 8 bases from J, the gap between germline ends came to 11 bases. Germline V gene data show CDR1 as LGHNA and CDR2 as YNFKEQ.

This rearrangement joins TRBV9 to TRBJ2-1; 9 bases map to TRBD1. Trimming cost V 0 bases and J 6 bases; bases outside gene matches: 1. The length of the CDR3 is 14 residues. Germline CDR1 and CDR2: SGDLS and YYNGEE. The CDR3 protein is CASSVVTGGNEQFF. CDR3 DNA: TGTGCCAGCAGCGTAGTGACAGGGGGCAATGAGCAGTTCTTC.

The J gene is TRBJ2-7, the V gene TRBV28, with 15 bases that match TRBD2. This CDR3 contains 14 residues. CDR1 is MDHEN and CDR2 is SYDVKM in the germline V gene. Germline trimming cut 6 bases from V and 5 bases from J; bases unmatched to any gene: 2. CDR3 amino acids: CASRGTSGRNEQYF. The CDR3 nucleotides are TGTGCCAGCAGGGGGACTAGCGGGAGGAACGAGCAGTACTTC.

This clone was picked up one time. The chain employs TRBV29-1 and TRBJ1-2; TRBD1 might be the D (6 bases). Germline CDR1 reads SQVTM; CDR2 reads ANQGSEA. Trimming took 0 bases from V and 4 from J, leaving 30 bases between them. The CDR3 totals 20 residues. Here the CDR3 reads CSVEDRGSVPGATLSYGYTF. In DNA, the CDR3 is TGCAGCGTTGAAGATCGGGGCTCGGTACCGGGGGCGACACTTTCCTATGGCTACACCTTC. The full variable domain, with the rest looked up from reference TRBV29-1 and TRBJ1-2, is SAVISQKPSRDICQRGTSLTIQCQVDSQVTMMFWYRQQPGQSLTLIATANQGSEATYESGFVIDKFPISRPNLTFSTLTVSNMSPEDSSIYLCSVEDRGSVPGATLSYGYTFGSGTRLTVV.

The chain is built from TRBV13 and TRBJ1-1; 11 bases are a match to TRBD1. There are 15 residues in the CDR3. V dropped 10 bases and J dropped 4; count of bases not matched to a gene: 11. CDR1 PRHDT and CDR2 FYEKMQ come from the germline V gene (reference sequence). The CDR3 protein is CATRTGGASVTEAFF. CDR3 DNA sequence: TGTGCCACCCGGACAGGGGGCGCTTCGGTCACTGAAGCTTTCTTT.

The chain is built from TRBV6-1 and TRBJ1-3; D uncertain. The V and J ends lost 1 base and 5 bases respectively, with 6 bases between them. This CDR3 region has 13 residues. Germline-derived CDR1 and CDR2 are MNHNS and SASEGT. This CDR3 is CASSEGNRNTIYF. CDR3 sequence (DNA): TGTGCCAGCAGTGAAGGTAACAGAAACACCATATATTTT.

J is TRBJ1-3 and V is TRBV5-5, with unresolved D. Trimming left V 4 bases short and J 0 bases short, with 11 bases between. This CDR3 has 15 residues. Germline V gives CDR1 SGHKS, CDR2 YYEKEE (reference sequence). This CDR3 is CASSLDQSSGNTIYF. The CDR3 nucleotides are TGTGCCAGCAGCCTCGATCAGAGCTCTGGAAACACCATATATTTT.